This paragraph reports one T cell receptor (beta chain). The sample originates from a study of cytomegalovirus exposure and HLA in healthy donors. Background on the study: An earlier analysis identified 110 million or so unique TCR beta sequences in 150 million to 200 million T cells.

The PCR contained 60 Vbeta and 13 Jbeta primers. TCRdb keeps only in-frame clones here, not all; method: immunoSEQ multiplex PCR. The sample's table shows roughly 120,000 clones. Germline CDR1 and CDR2: SGHTA and FQGNSA. The CDR3 contains 13 residues. Trimming removed 5 bases from V and 3 bases from J, with 11 bases in between. The V gene is TRBV7-2, the J gene TRBJ2-7, with a weak D call TRBD2 (5 bases). This sequence originates from a middle-aged man in good health and CMV-seropositive. Material for sequencing was PBMCs. CDR3: CASSIESGYEQYF. The CDR3 nucleotides read TGTGCCAGCAGCATTGAGAGCGGCTACGAGCAGTACTTC. Together with reference TRBV7-2 and TRBJ2-7, the CDR3 gives the full variable domain: GAGVSQSPSNKVTEKGKDVELRCDPISGHTALYWYRQSLGQGLEFLIYFQGNSAPDKSGLPSDRFSAERTGGSVSTLTIQRTQQEDSAVYLCASSIESGYEQYFGPGTRLTVT.